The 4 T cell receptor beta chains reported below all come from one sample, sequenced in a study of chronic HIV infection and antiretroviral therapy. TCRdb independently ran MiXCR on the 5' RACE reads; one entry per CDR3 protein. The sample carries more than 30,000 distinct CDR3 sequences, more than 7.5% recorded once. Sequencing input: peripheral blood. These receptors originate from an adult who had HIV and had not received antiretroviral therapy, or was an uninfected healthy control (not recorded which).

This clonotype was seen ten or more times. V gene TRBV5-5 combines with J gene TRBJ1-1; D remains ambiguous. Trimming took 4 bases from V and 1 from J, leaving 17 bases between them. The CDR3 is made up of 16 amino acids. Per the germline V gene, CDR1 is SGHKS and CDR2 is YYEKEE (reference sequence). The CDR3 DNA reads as TGTGCCAGCAGCCGAAAAATCAAGGCTTCGAACACTGAAGCTTTCTTT. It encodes CASSRKIKASNTEAFF.

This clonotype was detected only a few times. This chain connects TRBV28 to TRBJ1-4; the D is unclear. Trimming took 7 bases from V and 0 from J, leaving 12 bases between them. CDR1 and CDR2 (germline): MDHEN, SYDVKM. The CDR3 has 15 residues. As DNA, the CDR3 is TGTGCCAGCAAGTCGGGCTTTGCAACTAATGAAAAACTGTTTTTT. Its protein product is CASKSGFATNEKLFF. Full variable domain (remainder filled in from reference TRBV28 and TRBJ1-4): DVKVTQSSRYLVKRTGEKVFLECVQDMDHENMFWYRQDPGLGLRLIYFSYDVKMKEKGDIPEGYSVSREKKERFSLILESASTNQTSMYLCASKSGFATNEKLFFGSGTQLSVL.

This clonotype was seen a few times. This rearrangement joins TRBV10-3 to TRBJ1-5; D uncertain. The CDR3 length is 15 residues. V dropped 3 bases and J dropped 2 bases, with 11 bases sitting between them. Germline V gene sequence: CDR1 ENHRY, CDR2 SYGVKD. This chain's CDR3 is CAISEVNVGNQPQHF. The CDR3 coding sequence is TGTGCCATCAGTGAAGTCAATGTTGGCAATCAGCCCCAGCATTTT.

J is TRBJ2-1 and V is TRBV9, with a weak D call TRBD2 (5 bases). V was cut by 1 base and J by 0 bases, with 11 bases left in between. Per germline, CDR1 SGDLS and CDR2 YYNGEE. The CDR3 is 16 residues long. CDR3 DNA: TGTGCCAGCAGCGTAACGAGGGTGAGCTCCTACAATGAGCAGTTCTTC. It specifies CASSVTRVSSYNEQFF.